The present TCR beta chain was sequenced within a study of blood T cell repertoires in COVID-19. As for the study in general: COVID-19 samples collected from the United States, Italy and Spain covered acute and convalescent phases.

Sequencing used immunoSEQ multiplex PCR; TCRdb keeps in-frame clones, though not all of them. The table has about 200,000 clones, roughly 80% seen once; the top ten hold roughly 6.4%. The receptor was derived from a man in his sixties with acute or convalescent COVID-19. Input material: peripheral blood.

Here the CDR3 DNA reads TGTGCCAGCAGTTCCCATGGGCACAGATCCTACGAGCAGTACTTC. Amino acids: CASSSHGHRSYEQYF. The rearrangement links TRBV6-5 to TRBJ2-7; the D is unclear. The germline V gene encodes CDR1 MNHEY and CDR2 SVGAGI. The CDR3 is 15 amino acids. V was shortened by 4 bases and J by 1 base, with 14 bases between the two germline ends.